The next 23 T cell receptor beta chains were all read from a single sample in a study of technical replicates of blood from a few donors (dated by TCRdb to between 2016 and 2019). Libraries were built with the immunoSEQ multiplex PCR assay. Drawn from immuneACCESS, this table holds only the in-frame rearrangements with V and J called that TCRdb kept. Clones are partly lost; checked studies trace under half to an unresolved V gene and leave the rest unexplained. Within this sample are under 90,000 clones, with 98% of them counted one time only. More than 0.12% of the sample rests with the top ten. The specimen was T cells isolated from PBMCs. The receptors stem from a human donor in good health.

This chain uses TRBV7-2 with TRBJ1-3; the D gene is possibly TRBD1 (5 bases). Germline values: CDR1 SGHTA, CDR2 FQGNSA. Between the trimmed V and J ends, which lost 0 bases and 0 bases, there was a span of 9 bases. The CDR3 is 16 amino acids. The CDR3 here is CASSLAGRGSGNTIYF. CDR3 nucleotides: TGTGCCAGCAGCTTAGCCGGGAGGGGCTCTGGAAACACCATATATTTT. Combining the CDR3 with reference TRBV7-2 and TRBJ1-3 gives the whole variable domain GAGVSQSPSNKVTEKGKDVELRCDPISGHTALYWYRQSLGQGLEFLIYFQGNSAPDKSGLPSDRFSAERTGGSVSTLTIQRTQQEDSAVYLCASSLAGRGSGNTIYFGEGSWLTVV.

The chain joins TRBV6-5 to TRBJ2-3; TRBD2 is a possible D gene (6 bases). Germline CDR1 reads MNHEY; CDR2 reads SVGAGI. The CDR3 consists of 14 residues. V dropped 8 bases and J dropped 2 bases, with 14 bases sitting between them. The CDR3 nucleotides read TGTGCCAGCGGGGCGGGACCTTCCACAGATACGCAGTATTTT. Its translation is CASGAGPSTDTQYF.

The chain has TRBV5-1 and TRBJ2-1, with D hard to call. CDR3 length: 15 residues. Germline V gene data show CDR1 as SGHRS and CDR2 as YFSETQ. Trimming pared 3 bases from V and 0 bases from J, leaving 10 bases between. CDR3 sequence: CASSSSRSSYNEQFF. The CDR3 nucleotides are TGCGCCAGCAGCTCCTCACGGAGCTCCTACAATGAGCAGTTCTTC.

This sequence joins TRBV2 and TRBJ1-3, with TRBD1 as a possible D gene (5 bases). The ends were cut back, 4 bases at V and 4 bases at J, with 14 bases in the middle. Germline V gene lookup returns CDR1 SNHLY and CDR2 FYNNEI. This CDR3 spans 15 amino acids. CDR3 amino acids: CASSVLTANGNTIYF. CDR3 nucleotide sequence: TGTGCCAGCAGTGTATTGACAGCTAACGGAAACACCATATATTTT.

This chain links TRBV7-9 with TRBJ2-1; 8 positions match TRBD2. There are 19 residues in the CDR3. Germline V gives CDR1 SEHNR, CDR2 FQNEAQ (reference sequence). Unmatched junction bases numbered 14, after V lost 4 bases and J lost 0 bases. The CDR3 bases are TGTGCCAGCAGCTGGGGGAGAGTAGCGGGACCAAGCTCCTACAATGAGCAGTTCTTC. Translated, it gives CASSWGRVAGPSSYNEQFF.

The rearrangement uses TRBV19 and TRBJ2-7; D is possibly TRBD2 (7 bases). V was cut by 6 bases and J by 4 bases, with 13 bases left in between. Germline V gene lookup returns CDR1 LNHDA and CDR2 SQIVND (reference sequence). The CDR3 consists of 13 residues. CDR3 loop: CASRPGGFYEQYF. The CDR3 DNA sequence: TGTGCCAGTAGACCGGGGGGCTTTTACGAGCAGTACTTC.

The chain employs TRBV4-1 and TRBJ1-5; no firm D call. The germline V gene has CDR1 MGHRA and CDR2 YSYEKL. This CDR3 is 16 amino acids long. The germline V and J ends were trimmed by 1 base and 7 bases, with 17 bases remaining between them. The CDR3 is CASSQGTRLAEQPQHF. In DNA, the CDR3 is TGCGCCAGCAGCCAAGGAACCAGGCTCGCTGAACAGCCCCAGCATTTT.

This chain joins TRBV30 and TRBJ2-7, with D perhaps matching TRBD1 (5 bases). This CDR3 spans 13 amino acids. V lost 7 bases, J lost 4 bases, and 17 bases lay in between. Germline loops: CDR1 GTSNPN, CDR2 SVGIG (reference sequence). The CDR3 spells CAYGQGWSYEQYF. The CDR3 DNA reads TGTGCCTACGGGCAGGGTTGGAGTTACGAGCAGTACTTC. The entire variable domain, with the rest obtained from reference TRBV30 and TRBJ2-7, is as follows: SQTIHQWPATLVQPVGSPLSLECTVEGTSNPNLYWYRQAAGRGLQLLFYSVGIGQISSEVPQNLSASRPQDRQFILSSKKLLLSDSGFYLCAYGQGWSYEQYFGPGTRLTVT.

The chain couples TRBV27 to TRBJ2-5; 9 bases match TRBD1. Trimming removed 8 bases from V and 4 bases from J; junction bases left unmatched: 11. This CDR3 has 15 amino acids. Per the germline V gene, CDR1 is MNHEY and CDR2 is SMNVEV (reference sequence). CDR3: CASSPGQGTLETQYF. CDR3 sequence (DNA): TGTGCCAGCTCCCCCGGACAGGGGACCCTAGAGACCCAGTACTTC.

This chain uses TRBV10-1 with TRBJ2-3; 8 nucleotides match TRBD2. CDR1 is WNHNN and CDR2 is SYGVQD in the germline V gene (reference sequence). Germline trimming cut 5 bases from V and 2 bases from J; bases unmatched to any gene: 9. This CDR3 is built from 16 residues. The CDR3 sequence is CASSLTSGTYTDTQYF. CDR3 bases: TGCGCCAGCAGTCTAACTAGCGGAACTTACACAGATACGCAGTATTTT.

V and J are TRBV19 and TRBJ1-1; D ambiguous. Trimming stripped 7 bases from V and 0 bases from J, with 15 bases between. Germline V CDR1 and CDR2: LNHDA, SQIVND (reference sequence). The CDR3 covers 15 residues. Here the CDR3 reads CASTLGLPMNTEAFF. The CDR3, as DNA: TGTGCCAGTACCTTGGGCCTCCCCATGAACACTGAAGCTTTCTTT.

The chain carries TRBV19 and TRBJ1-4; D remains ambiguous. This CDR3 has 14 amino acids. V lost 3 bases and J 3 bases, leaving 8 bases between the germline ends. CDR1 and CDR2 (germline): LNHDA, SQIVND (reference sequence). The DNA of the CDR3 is TGTGCCAGTAGTATGGGCAGATCTAATGAAAAACTGTTTTTT. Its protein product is CASSMGRSNEKLFF.

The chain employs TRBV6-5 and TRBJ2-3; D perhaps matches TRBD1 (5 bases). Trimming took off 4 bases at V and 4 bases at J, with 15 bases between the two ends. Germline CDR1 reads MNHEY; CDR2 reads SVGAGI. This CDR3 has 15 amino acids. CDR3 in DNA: TGTGCCAGCAGTTTGGCAGGGTTCCCCGCAGATACGCAGTATTTT. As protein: CASSLAGFPADTQYF.

The CDR3 DNA follows: TGTGCCAGCAGCCCTGCTAGCAGCAGCTCCTACAATGAGCAGTTCTTC. This translates into CASSPASSSSYNEQFF. The genes are TRBV28 and TRBJ2-1, with D maybe TRBD2 (5 bases). This CDR3 is 16 amino acids long. V was clipped by 6 bases and J by 0 bases, with 15 bases between them. Germline V CDR1 and CDR2: MDHEN, SYDVKM.

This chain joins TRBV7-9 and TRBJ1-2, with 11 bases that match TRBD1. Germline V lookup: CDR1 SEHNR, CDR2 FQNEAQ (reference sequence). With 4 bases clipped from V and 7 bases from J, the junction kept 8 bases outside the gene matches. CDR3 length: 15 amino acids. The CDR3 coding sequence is TGTGCCAGCAGCTCGCAGGACAGGGGGCTTGGTGGCTACACCTTC. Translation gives CASSSQDRGLGGYTF.

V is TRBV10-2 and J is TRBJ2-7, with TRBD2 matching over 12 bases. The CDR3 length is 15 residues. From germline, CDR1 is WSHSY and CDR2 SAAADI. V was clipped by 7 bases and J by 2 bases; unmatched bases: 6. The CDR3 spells CASTVGLAGTYEQYF. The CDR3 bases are TGCGCCAGCACCGTCGGACTAGCGGGGACCTACGAGCAGTACTTC.

The CDR3 loop reads CASSFRLAGYEQYF. The DNA for the CDR3 is TGTGCCAGCAGTTTTCGGCTAGCGGGCTACGAGCAGTACTTC. The chain couples TRBV28 to TRBJ2-7, with 8 bases lining up with TRBD2. The CDR3 totals 14 residues. Per germline, CDR1 MDHEN and CDR2 SYDVKM. The J segment lost 3 bases and the V segment lost 3 bases, leaving 4 bases of the junction unmatched.

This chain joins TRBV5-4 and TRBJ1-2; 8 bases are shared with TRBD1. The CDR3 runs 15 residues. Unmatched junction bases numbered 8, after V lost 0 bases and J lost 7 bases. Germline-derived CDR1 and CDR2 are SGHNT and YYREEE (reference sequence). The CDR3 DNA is TGTGCCAGCAGCTTGGCCCCAGGGGGCGAGCGTGGCTACACCTTC. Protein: CASSLAPGGERGYTF. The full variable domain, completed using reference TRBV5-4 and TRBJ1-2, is ETGVTQSPTHLIKTRGQQVTLRCSSQSGHNTVSWYQQALGQGPQFIFQYYREEENGRGNFPPRFSGLQFPNYSSELNVNALELDDSALYLCASSLAPGGERGYTFGSGTRLTVV.

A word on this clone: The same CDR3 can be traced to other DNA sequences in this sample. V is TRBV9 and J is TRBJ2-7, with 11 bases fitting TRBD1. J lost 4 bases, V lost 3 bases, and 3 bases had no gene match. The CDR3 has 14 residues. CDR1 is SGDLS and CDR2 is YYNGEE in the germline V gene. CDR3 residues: CASSAGTGGYEQYF. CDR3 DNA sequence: TGTGCCAGCAGCGCCGGGACAGGGGGGTACGAGCAGTACTTC. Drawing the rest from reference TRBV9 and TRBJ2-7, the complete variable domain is DSGVTQTPKHLITATGQRVTLRCSPRSGDLSVYWYQQSLDQGLQFLIQYYNGEERAKGNILERFSAQQFPDLHSELNLSSLELGDSALYFCASSAGTGGYEQYFGPGTRLTVT.

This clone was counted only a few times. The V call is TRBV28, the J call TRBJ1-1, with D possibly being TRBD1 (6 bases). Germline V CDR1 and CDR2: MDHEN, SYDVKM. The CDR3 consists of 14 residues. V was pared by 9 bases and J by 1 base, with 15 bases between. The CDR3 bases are TGTGCCAGTCTCGTCGGACAGACGAACACTGAAGCTTTCTTT. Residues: CASLVGQTNTEAFF.

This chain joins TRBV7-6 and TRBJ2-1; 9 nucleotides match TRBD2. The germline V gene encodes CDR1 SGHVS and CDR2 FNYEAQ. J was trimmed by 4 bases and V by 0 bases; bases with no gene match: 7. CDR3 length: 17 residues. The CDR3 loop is CASSLAWRGGVYNEQFF. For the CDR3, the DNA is TGTGCCAGCAGCTTAGCGTGGCGGGGGGGCGTGTACAATGAGCAGTTCTTC.

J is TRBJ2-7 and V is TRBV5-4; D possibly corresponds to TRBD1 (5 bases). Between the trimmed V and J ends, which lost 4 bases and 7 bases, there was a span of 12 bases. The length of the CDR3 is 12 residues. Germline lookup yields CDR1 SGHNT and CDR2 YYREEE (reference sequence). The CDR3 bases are TGTGCCAGCAGCCAGGGATGGCGGGAGCAGTACTTC. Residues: CASSQGWREQYF.

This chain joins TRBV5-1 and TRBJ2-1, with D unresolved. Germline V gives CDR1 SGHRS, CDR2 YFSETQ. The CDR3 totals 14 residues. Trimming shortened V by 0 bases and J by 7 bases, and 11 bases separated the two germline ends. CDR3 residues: CASSLEVAGNEQFF. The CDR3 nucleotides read TGCGCCAGCAGCTTGGAGGTAGCTGGAAATGAGCAGTTCTTC.